These 13 T cell receptor beta chains were all obtained from the same sample, sequenced in a study of blood T cell repertoires in COVID-19. This table comes from immunoSEQ multiplex PCR, and its TCRdb copy is limited to in-frame clones, with some not included. The sample has a few hundred thousand clones, roughly 90% seen once; the top ten hold 2% to 3%. Sequencing used peripheral blood. These receptors all come from a man in his late teens or twenties with active or convalescent COVID-19.

Only one count was recorded for this clone. The chain is built from TRBV27 and TRBJ1-4; D remains ambiguous. This CDR3 contains 15 residues. The ends were cut back, 3 bases at V and 7 bases at J, with 15 bases in the middle. Germline V CDR1 and CDR2: MNHEY, SMNVEV (reference sequence). CDR3 sequence: CASSLGGRAGEKLFF. The CDR3 DNA is TGTGCCAGCAGTTTGGGAGGCAGAGCTGGTGAAAAACTGTTTTTT.

This chain connects TRBV4-3 to TRBJ2-1; D not resolved. The germline V and J ends were trimmed by 3 bases and 5 bases, with 17 bases remaining between them. CDR3 length: 16 amino acids. CDR1 LGHNA and CDR2 YSLEER come from the germline V gene. The CDR3 nucleotides are TGCGCCAGCAGCCACGGAATCCCGGGTTTTGACAATGAGCAGTTCTTC. Protein sequence: CASSHGIPGFDNEQFF.

This clone was seen a single time. The chain is built from TRBV6-5 and TRBJ2-3, with TRBD1 matching 7 bases. Germline V CDR1 and CDR2: MNHEY, SVGAGI. CDR3 length: 15 residues. V lost 6 bases to trimming and J lost 5 bases; unmatched junction nucleotides: 11. The CDR3 spells CASSPVGQGEDTQYF. CDR3 DNA: TGTGCCAGCAGCCCGGTAGGGCAGGGGGAAGATACGCAGTATTTT.

This rearrangement joins TRBV13 to TRBJ1-1; the D is unclear. This CDR3 is 13 amino acids long. CDR1 and CDR2 from the germline V gene are PRHDT and FYEKMQ (reference sequence). Trimming pared 5 bases from V and 4 bases from J, leaving 11 bases between. The DNA of the CDR3 is TGTGCCAGCAGCCCTTTTGGAGGCACTGAAGCTTTCTTT. Its protein is CASSPFGGTEAFF.

This clone was detected only once. The chain uses TRBV27 and TRBJ2-7; 10 positions agree with TRBD2. The CDR3 is made up of 13 amino acids. The ends lost 8 bases at V and 2 bases at J; junction bases unmatched: 3. From germline, CDR1 is MNHEY and CDR2 SMNVEV (reference sequence). CDR3 nucleotide sequence: TGTGCCAGCGGGCTAGCGGGGGCCTACGAGCAGTACTTC. It translates to CASGLAGAYEQYF.

The chain joins TRBV2 to TRBJ2-7; no clear D. Germline V gene sequence: CDR1 SNHLY, CDR2 FYNNEI. Trimming removed 2 bases from V and 1 base from J, with 12 bases in between. The CDR3 has 15 residues. As DNA, the CDR3 is TGTGCCAGCAGTGAACAGGCTAACCCATCCTACGAGCAGTACTTC. This encodes CASSEQANPSYEQYF.

The chain links TRBV5-1 to TRBJ2-7; TRBD2 aligns across 15 bases. Per the germline V gene, CDR1 is SGHRS and CDR2 is YFSETQ. The CDR3 covers 19 residues. The V segment lost 2 bases and the J segment 4 bases; nucleotides outside the gene matches: 13. The CDR3 region is CASSFGTSGRPTGSYEQYF. For the CDR3, the DNA is TGCGCCAGCAGCTTCGGGACTAGCGGGAGGCCCACCGGCTCTTACGAGCAGTACTTC. Supplemented by reference TRBV5-1 and TRBJ2-7, the full variable domain reads KAGVTQTPRYLIKTRGQQVTLSCSPISGHRSVSWYQQTPGQGLQFLFEYFSETQRNKGNFPGRFSGRQFSNSRSEMNVSTLELGDSALYLCASSFGTSGRPTGSYEQYFGPGTRLTVT.

This chain uses TRBV24-1 with TRBJ2-1; 11 positions agree with TRBD2. This CDR3 is built from 16 residues. Germline values: CDR1 KGHDR, CDR2 SFDVKD. V was pared by 4 bases and J by 3 bases, with 4 bases of the junction left unmatched. The CDR3 region has the DNA TGTGCCACCAGTGAGGGTGGACTAGCGGGCTACAATGAGCAGTTCTTC. It is translated as CATSEGGLAGYNEQFF.

The rearrangement links TRBV27 to TRBJ2-7, with TRBD1 identical over 9 bases. V lost 5 bases, J lost 2 bases, and 4 bases stayed unmatched. Germline CDR1 is MNHEY and CDR2 is SMNVEV (reference sequence). This CDR3 comprises 14 residues. The CDR3 region has the DNA TGTGCCAGCAGTAAGGACAGGGGTCCCTACGAGCAGTACTTC. It specifies CASSKDRGPYEQYF.

The rearrangement links TRBV28 to TRBJ1-5; no clear D gene. Trimming took 3 bases from V and 3 from J, leaving 9 bases between them. Germline V gives CDR1 MDHEN, CDR2 SYDVKM. CDR3 length equals 14 residues. This CDR3 is CASSFRQDNQPQHF. CDR3 nucleotide sequence: TGTGCCAGCAGTTTCCGGCAGGACAATCAGCCCCAGCATTTT.

The chain is built from TRBV19 and TRBJ2-7, with D unresolved. V lost 3 bases to trimming and J lost 4 bases, with 13 bases between them. Germline V gives CDR1 LNHDA, CDR2 SQIVND (reference sequence). CDR3 length equals 14 residues. CDR3 residues: CASSMALSRYEQYF. CDR3 in DNA: TGTGCCAGTAGTATGGCACTAAGTAGGTACGAGCAGTACTTC. The entire variable domain, with the rest obtained from reference TRBV19 and TRBJ2-7, is as follows: DGGITQSPKYLFRKEGQNVTLSCEQNLNHDAMYWYRQDPGQGLRLIYYSQIVNDFQKGDIAEGYSVSREKKESFPLTVTSAQKNPTAFYLCASSMALSRYEQYFGPGTRLTVT.

In this sample, this clone turned up a few times. The DNA of the CDR3 is TGTGCCAGCAGCTGGGGGGTCGGCGCGGGGAGCAATCAGCCCCAGCATTTT. As protein: CASSWGVGAGSNQPQHF. This sequence joins TRBV5-8 and TRBJ1-5, with D tentatively TRBD1 (5 bases). The CDR3 loop spans 17 amino acids. Germline-derived CDR1 and CDR2 are SGHTS and YDEGEE. Trimming left V 3 bases short and J 1 base short, with 17 bases between.

The chain links TRBV27 to TRBJ2-7; possibly TRBD1 for D (5 bases). Per the germline V gene, CDR1 is MNHEY and CDR2 is SMNVEV (reference sequence). The CDR3 extends over 15 amino acids. V lost 5 bases to trimming and J lost 4 bases, with 18 bases between them. The CDR3 sequence: CASSRRALVRYEQYF. The DNA of the CDR3 is TGTGCCAGCAGTCGCAGGGCTCTGGTGAGGTACGAGCAGTACTTC.